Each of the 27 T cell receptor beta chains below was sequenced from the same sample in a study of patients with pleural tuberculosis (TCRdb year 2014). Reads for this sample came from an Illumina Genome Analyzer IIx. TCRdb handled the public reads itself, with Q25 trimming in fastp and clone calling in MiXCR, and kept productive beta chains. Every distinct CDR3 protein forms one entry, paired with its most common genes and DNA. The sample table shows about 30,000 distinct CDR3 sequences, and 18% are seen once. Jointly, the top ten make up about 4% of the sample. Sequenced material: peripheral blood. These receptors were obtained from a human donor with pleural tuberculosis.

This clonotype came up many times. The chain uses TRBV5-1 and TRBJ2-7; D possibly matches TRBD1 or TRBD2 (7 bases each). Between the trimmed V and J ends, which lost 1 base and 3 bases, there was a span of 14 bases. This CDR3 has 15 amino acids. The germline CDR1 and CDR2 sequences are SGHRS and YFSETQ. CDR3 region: CASSLTAGGGYEQYF. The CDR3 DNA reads TGCGCCAGCAGCTTGACAGCAGGGGGGGGCTACGAGCAGTACTTC.

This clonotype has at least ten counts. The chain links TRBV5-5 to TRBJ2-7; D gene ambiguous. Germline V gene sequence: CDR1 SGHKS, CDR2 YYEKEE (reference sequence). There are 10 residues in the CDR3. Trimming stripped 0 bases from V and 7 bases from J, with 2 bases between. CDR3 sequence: CASSLVEQYF. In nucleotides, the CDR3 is TGTGCCAGCAGCTTGGTGGAGCAGTACTTC. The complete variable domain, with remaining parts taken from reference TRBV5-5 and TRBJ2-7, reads DAGVTQSPTHLIKTRGQQVTLRCSPISGHKSVSWYQQVLGQGPQFIFQYYEKEERGRGNFPDRFSARQFPNYSSELNVNALLLGDSALYLCASSLVEQYFGPGTRLTVT.

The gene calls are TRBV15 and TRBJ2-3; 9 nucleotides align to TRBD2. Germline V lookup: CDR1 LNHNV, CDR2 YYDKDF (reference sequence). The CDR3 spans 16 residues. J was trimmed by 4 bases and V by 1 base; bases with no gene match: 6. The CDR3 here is CATSRASGIPPDTQYF. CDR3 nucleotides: TGTGCCACCAGCAGAGCTAGCGGGATACCCCCAGATACGCAGTATTTT.

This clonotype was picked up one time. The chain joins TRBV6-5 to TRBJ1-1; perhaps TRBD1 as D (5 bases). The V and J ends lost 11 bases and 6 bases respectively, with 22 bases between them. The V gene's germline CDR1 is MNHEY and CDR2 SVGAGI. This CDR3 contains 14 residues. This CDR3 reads CARCPWGDPAEAFF. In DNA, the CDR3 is TGTGCCCGCTGCCCTTGGGGGGATCCCGCTGAAGCTTTCTTT.

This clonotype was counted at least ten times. CDR3 amino acids: CASKSTDSPSTEAFF. CDR3 DNA sequence: TGTGCCAGTAAAAGCACCGACTCCCCGTCGACTGAAGCTTTCTTT. The rearrangement uses TRBV19 and TRBJ1-1; D is unresolved. The V gene lost 7 bases and the J gene lost 5 bases, with 20 bases spanning the gap. The CDR3 runs 15 residues. Germline CDR1 is LNHDA and CDR2 is SQIVND (reference sequence).

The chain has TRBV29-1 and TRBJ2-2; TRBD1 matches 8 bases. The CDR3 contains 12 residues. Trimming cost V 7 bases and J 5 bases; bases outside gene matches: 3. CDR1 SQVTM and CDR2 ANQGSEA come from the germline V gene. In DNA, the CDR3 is TGCAGCGCCGGACAGGGAACCGGGGAGCTGTTTTTT. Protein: CSAGQGTGELFF.

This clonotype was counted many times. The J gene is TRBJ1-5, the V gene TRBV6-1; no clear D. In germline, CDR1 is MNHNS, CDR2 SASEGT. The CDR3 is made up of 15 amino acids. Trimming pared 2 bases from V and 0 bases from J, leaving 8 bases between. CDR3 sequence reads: CASSEYGYSNQPQHF. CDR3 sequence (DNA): TGTGCCAGCAGTGAATACGGTTATAGCAATCAGCCCCAGCATTTT.

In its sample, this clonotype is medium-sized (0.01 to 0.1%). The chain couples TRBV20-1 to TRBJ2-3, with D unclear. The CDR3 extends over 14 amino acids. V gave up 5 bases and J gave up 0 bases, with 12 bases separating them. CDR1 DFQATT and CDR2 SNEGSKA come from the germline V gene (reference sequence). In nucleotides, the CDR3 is TGCAGTGCTCGACTCAGCAGAAGCACAGATACGCAGTATTTT. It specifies CSARLSRSTDTQYF.

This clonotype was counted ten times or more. CDR3 bases: TGTGCCAGCTCACCAACAGACAGAATCTATAATTCACCCCTCCACTTT. This sequence encodes CASSPTDRIYNSPLHF. The gene calls are TRBV18 and TRBJ1-6, with D perhaps TRBD1 (5 bases). Per the germline V gene, CDR1 is KGHSH and CDR2 is LQKENI. This CDR3 spans 16 amino acids. The ends were cut back, 2 bases at V and 3 bases at J, with 11 bases in the middle. Filled out from reference TRBV18 and TRBJ1-6, the complete variable domain reads NAGVMQNPRHLVRRRGQEARLRCSPMKGHSHVYWYRQLPEEGLKFMVYLQKENIIDESGMPKERFSAEFPKEGPSILRIQQVVRGDSAAYFCASSPTDRIYNSPLHFGNGTRLTVT.

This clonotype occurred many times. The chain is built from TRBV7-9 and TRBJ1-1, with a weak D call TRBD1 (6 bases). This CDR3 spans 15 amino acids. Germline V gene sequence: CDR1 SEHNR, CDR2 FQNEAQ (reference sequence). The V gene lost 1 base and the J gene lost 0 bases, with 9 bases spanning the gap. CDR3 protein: CASSLVTGMNTEAFF. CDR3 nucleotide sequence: TGTGCCAGCAGCTTAGTTACAGGGATGAACACTGAAGCTTTCTTT.

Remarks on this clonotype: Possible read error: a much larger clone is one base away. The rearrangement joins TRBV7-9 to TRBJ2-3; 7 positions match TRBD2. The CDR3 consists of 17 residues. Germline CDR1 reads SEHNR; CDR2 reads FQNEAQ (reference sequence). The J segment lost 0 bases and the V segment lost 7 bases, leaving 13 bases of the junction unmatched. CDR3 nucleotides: TGTGCCAGCAACCTAGGAGAGCGGGAACTTAGCACAGATACGCAGTATTTT. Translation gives CASNLGERELSTDTQYF.

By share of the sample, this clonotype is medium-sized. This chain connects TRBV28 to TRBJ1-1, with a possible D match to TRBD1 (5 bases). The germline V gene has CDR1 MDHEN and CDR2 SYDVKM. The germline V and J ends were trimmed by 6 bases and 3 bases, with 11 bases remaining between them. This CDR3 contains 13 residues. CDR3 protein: CASRLDSYTEAFF. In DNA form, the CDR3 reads TGTGCCAGCAGATTAGACAGCTACACTGAAGCTTTCTTT.

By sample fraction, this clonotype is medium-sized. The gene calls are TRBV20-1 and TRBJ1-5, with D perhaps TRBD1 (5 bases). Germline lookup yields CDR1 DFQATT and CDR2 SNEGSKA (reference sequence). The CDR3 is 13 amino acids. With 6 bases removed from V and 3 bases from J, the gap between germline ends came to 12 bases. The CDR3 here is CSAAEGYNQPQHF. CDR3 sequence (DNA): TGCAGTGCAGCCGAGGGGTACAATCAGCCCCAGCATTTT.

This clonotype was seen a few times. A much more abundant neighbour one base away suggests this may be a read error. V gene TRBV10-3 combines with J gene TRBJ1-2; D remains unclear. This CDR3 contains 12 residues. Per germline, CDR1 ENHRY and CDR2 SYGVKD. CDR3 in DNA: TGTACCATCAGTGAGTCCCTCTATGGCTACACCTTC. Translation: CTISESLYGYTF.

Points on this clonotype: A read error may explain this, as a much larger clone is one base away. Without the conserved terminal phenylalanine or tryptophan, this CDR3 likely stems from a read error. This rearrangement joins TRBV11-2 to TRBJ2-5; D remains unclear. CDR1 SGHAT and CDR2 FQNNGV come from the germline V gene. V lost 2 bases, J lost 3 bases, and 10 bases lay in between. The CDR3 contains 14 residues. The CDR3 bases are TGTGCCAGCAGCTTACGCCTGACAAAAGAGACCCAGTACCTC. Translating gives CASSLRLTKETQYL.

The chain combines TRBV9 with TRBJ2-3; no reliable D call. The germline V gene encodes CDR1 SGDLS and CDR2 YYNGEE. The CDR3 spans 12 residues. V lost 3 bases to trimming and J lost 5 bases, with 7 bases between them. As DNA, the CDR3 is TGTGCCAGCAGCGCAGAGCAAGATACGCAGTATTTT. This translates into CASSAEQDTQYF. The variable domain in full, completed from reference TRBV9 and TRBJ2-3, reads DSGVTQTPKHLITATGQRVTLRCSPRSGDLSVYWYQQSLDQGLQFLIQYYNGEERAKGNILERFSAQQFPDLHSELNLSSLELGDSALYFCASSAEQDTQYFGPGTRLTVL.

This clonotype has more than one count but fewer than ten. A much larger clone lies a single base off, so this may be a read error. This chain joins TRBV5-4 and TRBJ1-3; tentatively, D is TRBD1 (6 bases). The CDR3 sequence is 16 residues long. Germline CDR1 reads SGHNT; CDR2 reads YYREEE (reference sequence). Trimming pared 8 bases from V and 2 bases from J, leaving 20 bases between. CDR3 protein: CASPKGGMETGNTIYF. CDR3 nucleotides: TGTGCCAGTCCAAAGGGGGGCATGGAAACTGGAAACACCATATATTTT.

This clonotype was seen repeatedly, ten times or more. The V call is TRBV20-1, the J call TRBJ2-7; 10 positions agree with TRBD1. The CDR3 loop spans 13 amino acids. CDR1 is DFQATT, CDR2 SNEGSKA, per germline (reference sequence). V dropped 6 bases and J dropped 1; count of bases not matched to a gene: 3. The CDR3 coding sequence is TGCAGTGCAGAGGGACAGGGGTCCTACGAGCAGTACTTC. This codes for CSAEGQGSYEQYF.

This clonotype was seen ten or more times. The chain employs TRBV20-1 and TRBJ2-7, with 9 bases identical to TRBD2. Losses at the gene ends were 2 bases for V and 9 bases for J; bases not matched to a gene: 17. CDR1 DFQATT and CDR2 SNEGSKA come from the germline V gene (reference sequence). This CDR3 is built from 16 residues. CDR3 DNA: TGCAGTGCTAGAACCCCAGCCGTAGCGGGAGTACAAGGGCAGTACTTC. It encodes CSARTPAVAGVQGQYF.

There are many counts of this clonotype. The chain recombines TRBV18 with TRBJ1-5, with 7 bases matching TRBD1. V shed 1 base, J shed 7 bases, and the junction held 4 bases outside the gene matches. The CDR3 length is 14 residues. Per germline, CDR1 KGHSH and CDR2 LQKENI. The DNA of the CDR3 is TGTGCCAGCTCACCACGACAGGGTGAGCAGCCCCAGCATTTT. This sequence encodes CASSPRQGEQPQHF.

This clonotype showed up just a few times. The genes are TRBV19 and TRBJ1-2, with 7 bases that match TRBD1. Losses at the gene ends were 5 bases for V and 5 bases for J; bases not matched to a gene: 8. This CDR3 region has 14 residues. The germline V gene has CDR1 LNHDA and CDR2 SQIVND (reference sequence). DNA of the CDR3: TGTGCCAGTAGTTCCGCCGGGACAGCTTATGGCTACACCTTC. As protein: CASSSAGTAYGYTF.

The CDR3 reads CASSTNTEAFF. The CDR3 DNA sequence: TGTGCCAGCAGCACCAACACTGAAGCTTTCTTT. The V and J genes are TRBV7-9 and TRBJ1-1; D ambiguous. Trimming pared 5 bases from V and 2 bases from J, leaving 3 bases between. Germline-derived CDR1 and CDR2 are SEHNR and FQNEAQ (reference sequence). The CDR3 length is 11 residues.

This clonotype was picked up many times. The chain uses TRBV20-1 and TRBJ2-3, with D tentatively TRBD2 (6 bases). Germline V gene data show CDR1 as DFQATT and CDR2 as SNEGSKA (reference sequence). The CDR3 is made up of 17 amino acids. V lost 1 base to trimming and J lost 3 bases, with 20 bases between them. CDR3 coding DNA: TGCAGTGCTAGAGGGAACCTGGGACTTTTTGGAACAGATACGCAGTATTTT. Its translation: CSARGNLGLFGTDTQYF.

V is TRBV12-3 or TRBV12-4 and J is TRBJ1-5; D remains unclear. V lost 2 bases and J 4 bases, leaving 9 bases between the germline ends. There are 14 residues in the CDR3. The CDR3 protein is CASSLFGSNQPQHF. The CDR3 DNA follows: TGTGCCAGCAGTTTATTTGGGTCGAATCAGCCCCAGCATTTT.

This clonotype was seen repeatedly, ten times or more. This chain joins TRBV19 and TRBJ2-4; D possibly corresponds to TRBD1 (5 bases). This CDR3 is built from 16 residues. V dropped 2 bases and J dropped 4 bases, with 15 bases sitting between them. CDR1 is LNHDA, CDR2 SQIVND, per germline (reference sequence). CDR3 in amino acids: CASSIIIHDRKNIQYF. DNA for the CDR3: TGTGCCAGTAGTATAATAATTCACGACAGAAAAAACATTCAGTACTTC.

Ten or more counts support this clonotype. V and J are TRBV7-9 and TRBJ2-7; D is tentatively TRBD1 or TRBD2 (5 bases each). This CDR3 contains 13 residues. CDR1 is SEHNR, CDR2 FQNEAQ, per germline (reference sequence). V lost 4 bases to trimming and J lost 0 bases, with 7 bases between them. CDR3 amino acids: CASSSGTSYEQYF. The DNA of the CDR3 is TGTGCCAGCAGCTCCGGGACCTCCTACGAGCAGTACTTC.

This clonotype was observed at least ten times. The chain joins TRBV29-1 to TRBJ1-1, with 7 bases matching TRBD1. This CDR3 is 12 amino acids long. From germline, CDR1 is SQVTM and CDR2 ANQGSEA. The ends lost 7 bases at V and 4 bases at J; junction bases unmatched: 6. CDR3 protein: CSATTGFTEAFF. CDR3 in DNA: TGCAGCGCGACGACAGGGTTCACTGAAGCTTTCTTT.